The 13 T cell receptor beta chains given below trace back to one sample, sequenced in a study of blood T cell repertoires in COVID-19. Generated by immunoSEQ multiplex PCR, the TCRdb table keeps only in-frame clones and is missing some. The sample lists tens of thousands of clones; over 70% were seen once. Sequencing was done on a sample of peripheral blood. These receptors were obtained from a man aged 45-65 years with active COVID-19.

The chain uses TRBV5-1 and TRBJ1-5, with 9 bases identical to TRBD1. CDR1 and CDR2 (germline): SGHRS, YFSETQ. The CDR3 totals 14 residues. J gave up 5 bases and V 4 bases, and 4 bases lay outside the gene matches. The CDR3, as DNA: TGCGCCAGCAGCGAAGGGACAGGGTATCAGCCCCAGCATTTT. Protein: CASSEGTGYQPQHF.

The chain employs TRBV14 and TRBJ1-1; D might be TRBD1 (6 bases). This CDR3 region has 16 residues. Trimming stripped 4 bases from V and 5 bases from J, with 20 bases between. CDR1 is SGHDN and CDR2 is FVKESK in the germline V gene. CDR3 in amino acids: CASSLGRAQGGTEAFF. DNA of the CDR3: TGTGCCAGCAGCCTAGGGAGGGCACAGGGAGGGACTGAAGCTTTCTTT.

The rearrangement uses TRBV5-1 and TRBJ2-1, with 8 bases lining up with TRBD1. CDR1 and CDR2 (germline): SGHRS, YFSETQ. The junction had 16 bases not matched to a gene; V was cut back by 0 bases and J by 14 bases. This CDR3 spans 16 amino acids. CDR3 protein: CASSLVPGQVATREFF. The DNA of the CDR3 is TGCGCCAGCAGCTTGGTTCCGGGACAGGTTGCTACACGGGAGTTCTTC.

This clone was observed once. V usage is TRBV3-1 (or the pseudogene TRBV3-2) and J usage is TRBJ2-3; 7 nucleotides match TRBD2. The CDR3 runs to 18 residues. J was trimmed by 1 base and V by 5 bases; bases with no gene match: 15. In germline, CDR1 is LGHDT, CDR2 YNNKEL (reference sequence). The CDR3 loop is CASSWVAGVISGTDTQYF. CDR3 coding DNA: TGTGCCAGCAGCTGGGTGGCGGGAGTGATTTCGGGCACAGATACGCAGTATTTT.

This chain links TRBV3-1 (or the pseudogene TRBV3-2) with TRBJ2-1; 7 bases match TRBD2. There are 18 residues in the CDR3. Trimming cost V 0 bases and J 5 bases; bases outside gene matches: 13. Germline V gene data show CDR1 as LGHDT and CDR2 as YNNKEL (reference sequence). This CDR3 reads CASSQDLGRGRGDNEQFF. CDR3 coding DNA: TGTGCCAGCAGCCAAGATCTTGGGAGGGGCCGGGGGGACAATGAGCAGTTCTTC.

The CDR3 here is CSARTDEQYF. The DNA of the CDR3 is TGCAGTGCGAGGACAGACGAGCAGTACTTC. The chain joins TRBV20-1 to TRBJ2-7, with D possibly matching TRBD1 (6 bases). With 6 bases removed from V and 5 bases from J, the gap between germline ends came to 8 bases. CDR3 length equals 10 residues. Germline V CDR1 and CDR2: DFQATT, SNEGSKA (reference sequence).

The rearrangement joins TRBV12-3 or TRBV12-4 to TRBJ2-1; D is unclear. The V gene lost 8 bases and the J gene lost 8 bases, with 7 bases spanning the gap. The CDR3 runs 10 residues. The CDR3 bases are TGTGCCAGCTCGCGGCATGAGCAGTTCTTC. This sequence encodes CASSRHEQFF.

The V call is TRBV4-3, the J call TRBJ2-7; 8 bases are a match to TRBD2. The CDR3 loop spans 15 amino acids. Trimming removed 5 bases from V and 4 bases from J; junction bases left unmatched: 10. Per the germline V gene, CDR1 is LGHNA and CDR2 is YSLEER. CDR3 region: CASSALTGGRYEQYF. CDR3 DNA sequence: TGCGCCAGCAGCGCTCTGACGGGAGGGCGGTACGAGCAGTACTTC.

This clone was counted a single time. V usage is TRBV25-1 and J usage is TRBJ1-1; D is unclear. Trimming stripped 1 base from V and 5 bases from J, with 8 bases between. From germline, CDR1 is MGHDK and CDR2 SYGVNS. There are 13 residues in the CDR3. The CDR3 DNA reads TGTGCCAGCAGTGAATTGCGGGAGACTGAAGCTTTCTTT. This encodes CASSELRETEAFF.

The rearrangement joins TRBV5-6 to TRBJ2-7, with 10 bases that match TRBD1. The CDR3 contains 16 residues. In germline, CDR1 is SGHDT, CDR2 YYEEEE. Losses at the gene ends were 1 base for V and 7 bases for J; bases not matched to a gene: 11. In nucleotides, the CDR3 is TGTGCCAGCAGCTTGCTCTTTGCGACAGGGGGCGGAGAGCAGTACTTC. Its protein product is CASSLLFATGGGEQYF.

The J gene is TRBJ2-2, the V gene TRBV15; unclear D gene. Trimming removed 8 bases from V and 1 base from J, with 11 bases in between. The CDR3 loop spans 14 amino acids. Germline V CDR1 and CDR2: LNHNV, YYDKDF (reference sequence). CDR3 sequence reads: CATRASQNTGELFF. Here the CDR3 DNA reads TGTGCCACCCGAGCATCGCAGAACACCGGGGAGCTGTTTTTT.

The chain has TRBV6-5 and TRBJ1-2; 11 positions match TRBD1. Germline V gives CDR1 MNHEY, CDR2 SVGAGI. The CDR3 has 16 amino acids. The ends lost 2 bases at V and 4 bases at J; junction bases unmatched: 6. CDR3 region: CASSYARTGGGYGYTF. The CDR3 DNA reads TGTGCCAGCAGTTACGCTAGGACAGGGGGCGGCTATGGCTACACCTTC.

The table lists this clone with a count of one. The CDR3 loop is CASSPGGVYLNEQFF. The CDR3 region has the DNA TGTGCCAGCAGCCCGGGAGGAGTCTACCTCAATGAGCAGTTCTTC. This rearrangement joins TRBV11-2 to TRBJ2-1; TRBD2 matches 7 bases. The V gene's germline CDR1 is SGHAT and CDR2 FQNNGV. The CDR3 is 15 amino acids. V lost 5 bases, J lost 6 bases, and 10 bases stayed unmatched. Combining the CDR3 with reference TRBV11-2 and TRBJ2-1 gives the whole variable domain EAGVAQSPRYKIIEKRQSVAFWCNPISGHATLYWYQQILGQGPKLLIQFQNNGVVDDSQLPKDRFSAERLKGVDSTLKIQPAKLEDSAVYLCASSPGGVYLNEQFFGPGTRLTVL.